What follows are 22 T cell receptor beta chains derived from one specimen sequenced in a study of shared clonotypes between healthy human individuals. Sequencing used immunoSEQ multiplex PCR; TCRdb keeps in-frame clones, though not all of them. This sample has more than 2 million clones, with over 85% found just once. Selected positively for CCR7 and CD45RO-negative, naive CD8 cells excluded terminally differentiated effector memory CD45RA+ cells. Input material: naive CD8+ T cells from PBMCs. These receptors were collected from a man aged 18 to 30 in good health. Some clones in this sample may be carry-over from other donors' samples.

Concerning this clone: This CDR3 is also generated by other DNA sequences in the sample. The chain uses TRBV6-5 and TRBJ2-1, with 10 nucleotides matching TRBD2. The V gene end was trimmed by 5 bases and the J gene end by 2 bases; junction bases not matched to a gene: 3. Germline V CDR1 and CDR2: MNHEY, SVGAGI. The CDR3 length is 15 residues. The CDR3 nucleotides read TGTGCCAGCAGTCCAGGACTAGCGGCCTACAATGAGCAGTTCTTC. Its translation is CASSPGLAAYNEQFF.

This chain uses TRBV27 with TRBJ2-7; either TRBD1 or TRBD2 may supply D (5 bases each). There are 14 residues in the CDR3. Germline CDR1 MNHEY, CDR2 SMNVEV (reference sequence). V was pared by 4 bases and J by 3 bases, with 13 bases between. CDR3 sequence reads: CASSSSGTIYEQYF. In DNA, the CDR3 is TGTGCCAGCAGTTCCTCCGGGACGATCTACGAGCAGTACTTC.

The chain employs TRBV5-6 and TRBJ2-7; D gene uncertain. CDR3 length: 14 amino acids. The V gene's germline CDR1 is SGHDT and CDR2 YYEEEE. Trimming removed 3 bases from V and 2 bases from J, with 12 bases in between. CDR3: CASSWGTLTYEQYF. The CDR3 bases are TGTGCCAGCAGCTGGGGAACACTTACCTACGAGCAGTACTTC.

With respect to this clone: This CDR3 is also generated by other DNA sequences in the sample. The rearrangement links TRBV7-9 to TRBJ2-1, with 10 bases aligning to TRBD2. The CDR3 consists of 15 residues. The germline V gene has CDR1 SEHNR and CDR2 FQNEAQ (reference sequence). Germline trimming cut 11 bases from V and 1 base from J; bases unmatched to any gene: 8. CDR3 DNA sequence: TGTGCCTCCTCAGCTAGCGGGAGTTCCTACAATGAGCAGTTCTTC. It encodes CASSASGSSYNEQFF.

This chain connects TRBV9 to TRBJ1-2; TRBD1 agrees at 7 bases. Germline trimming cut 0 bases from V and 8 bases from J; bases unmatched to any gene: 16. The CDR3 runs 17 residues. Germline values: CDR1 SGDLS, CDR2 YYNGEE. The DNA for the CDR3 is TGTGCCAGCAGCGTAGCCCTGCGGGAGGGGGCGAAAGACGGCTACACCTTC. The encoded protein is CASSVALREGAKDGYTF. Drawing the rest from reference TRBV9 and TRBJ1-2, the complete variable domain is DSGVTQTPKHLITATGQRVTLRCSPRSGDLSVYWYQQSLDQGLQFLIQYYNGEERAKGNILERFSAQQFPDLHSELNLSSLELGDSALYFCASSVALREGAKDGYTFGSGTRLTVV.

This clone was found once. The same CDR3 is also encoded by other DNA sequences in this sample. V gene TRBV27 combines with J gene TRBJ1-1, with D unclear. Germline V gene data show CDR1 as MNHEY and CDR2 as SMNVEV (reference sequence). This CDR3 has 14 amino acids. V gave up 0 bases and J gave up 1 base, with 6 bases separating them. CDR3 protein: CASSLSRGNTEAFF. The CDR3 DNA reads TGTGCCAGCAGTTTATCTAGAGGGAACACTGAAGCTTTCTTT.

This clone has only one observation. The V gene is TRBV4-1, the J gene TRBJ2-1; 7 bases are shared with TRBD1. Germline V gene sequence: CDR1 MGHRA, CDR2 YSYEKL. CDR3 length equals 15 residues. V lost 1 base and J lost 8; bases outside the gene matches: 8. The CDR3 nucleotides read TGCGCCAGCAGCCAAGCCCCACAGGGGCCGGATGAGCAGTTCTTC. Encoded protein: CASSQAPQGPDEQFF.

The chain uses TRBV9 and TRBJ2-3, with D possibly matching TRBD1 (6 bases). Germline V gene data show CDR1 as SGDLS and CDR2 as YYNGEE. V lost 4 bases and J 5 bases, leaving 14 bases between the germline ends. The CDR3 spans 14 residues. CDR3 nucleotide sequence: TGTGCCAGCAGCCCCTGGGGGCAGAAAGATACGCAGTATTTT. Amino acids: CASSPWGQKDTQYF.

This clone was counted a few times. The genes are TRBV6-5 and TRBJ1-1; D call uncertain. The V and J ends lost 2 bases and 1 base respectively, with 8 bases between them. Per the germline V gene, CDR1 is MNHEY and CDR2 is SVGAGI. The CDR3 contains 14 residues. This CDR3 is CASSYINGNTEAFF. Here the CDR3 DNA reads TGTGCCAGCAGTTACATCAACGGGAACACTGAAGCTTTCTTT.

CDR3 amino acids: CASSPFSGTEAFF. DNA for the CDR3: TGTGCCAGCAGTCCTTTTTCGGGCACTGAAGCTTTCTTT. This sequence joins TRBV27 and TRBJ1-1; D is unresolved. The CDR3 length is 13 residues. V lost 5 bases to trimming and J lost 4 bases, with 11 bases between them. Germline V gene sequence: CDR1 MNHEY, CDR2 SMNVEV (reference sequence).

The V and J genes are TRBV7-6 and TRBJ2-3, with 12 bases fitting TRBD2. CDR3 length: 17 amino acids. With 5 bases clipped from V and 0 bases from J, the junction kept 6 bases outside the gene matches. Germline loops: CDR1 SGHVS, CDR2 FNYEAQ. Written as DNA, the CDR3 is TGTGCCAGCAGCCCAAGGACTAGCGGGATAAGCACAGATACGCAGTATTTT. This gives the protein CASSPRTSGISTDTQYF.

This chain links TRBV9 with TRBJ2-2, with 11 positions matching TRBD2. Germline CDR1 is SGDLS and CDR2 is YYNGEE. The CDR3 covers 18 residues. The junction had 10 bases not matched to a gene; V was cut back by 6 bases and J by 0 bases. The CDR3 is CASTRLAGLSSNTGELFF. In DNA, the CDR3 is TGTGCCAGCACCCGACTAGCGGGATTGTCGTCGAACACCGGGGAGCTGTTTTTT.

The gene calls are TRBV2 and TRBJ1-4; 9 nucleotides agree with TRBD1. The CDR3 runs 15 residues. Germline lookup yields CDR1 SNHLY and CDR2 FYNNEI. Trimming at V came to 3 bases and at J to 7 bases, leaving 6 bases not matched to a gene. The CDR3 coding sequence is TGTGCCAGCAGTGAGTTAGACAGGGGGAGTGAAAAACTGTTTTTT. This gives the protein CASSELDRGSEKLFF.

J is TRBJ2-7 and V is TRBV10-1; perhaps D is TRBD1 or TRBD2 (5 bases each). Germline V lookup: CDR1 WNHNN, CDR2 SYGVQD (reference sequence). This CDR3 has 16 residues. V lost 8 bases and J 4 bases, leaving 24 bases between the germline ends. This CDR3 reads CASPRERGRGDYEQYF. The CDR3 DNA sequence: TGCGCCAGCCCCCGGGAAAGGGGAAGAGGGGATTACGAGCAGTACTTC.

The V and J genes are TRBV9 and TRBJ1-5; 9 bases match TRBD1. Germline CDR1 and CDR2: SGDLS and YYNGEE. The trim removed 3 bases at V and 4 bases at J, leaving 2 bases unmatched. The CDR3 spans 14 residues. CDR3 sequence reads: CASSEGQGNQPQHF. The DNA for the CDR3 is TGTGCCAGCAGCGAAGGACAGGGGAATCAGCCCCAGCATTTT.

The V and J genes are TRBV23-1 and TRBJ1-5; 7 bases are a match to TRBD1. TRBV23-1 is labeled an ORF, and its function is uncertain. The CDR3 contains 21 residues. Trimming removed 3 bases from V and 3 bases from J; junction bases left unmatched: 23. CDR3 nucleotides: TGCGCCAGCAGTCAGGAGGGGAGGGGGCGCCCCGGTCGGTTGAACAATCAGCCCCAGCATTTT. Translating gives CASSQEGRGRPGRLNNQPQHF.

The J gene is TRBJ2-5, the V gene TRBV4-1; 7 bases agree with TRBD2. V was pared by 0 bases and J by 4 bases, with 5 bases of the junction left unmatched. CDR3 length equals 15 residues. The germline gives CDR1 MGHRA, CDR2 YSYEKL. Here the CDR3 DNA reads TGCGCCAGCAGCCAAGAGCGACTAGCCGGAGAGACCCAGTACTTC. Encoded protein: CASSQERLAGETQYF.

On this clone itself: This sample includes further DNA sequences coding for the same CDR3. The chain joins TRBV7-9 to TRBJ2-7, with D hard to call. The CDR3 contains 12 residues. V was shortened by 5 bases and J by 4 bases, with 9 bases between the two germline ends. Germline V CDR1 and CDR2: SEHNR, FQNEAQ (reference sequence). The CDR3 DNA is TGTGCCAGCAGCCTGTCCGTTTACGAGCAGTACTTC. Residues: CASSLSVYEQYF.

As regards this clone: Other DNA sequences from this sample encode an identical CDR3 as well. The rearrangement joins TRBV29-1 to TRBJ1-1, with a tentative D call TRBD1 (5 bases). Trimming cost V 7 bases and J 1 base, with 10 bases left between them. This CDR3 comprises 12 residues. Per germline, CDR1 SQVTM and CDR2 ANQGSEA. CDR3 in DNA: TGCAGCGCAAGAACAGGGAACACTGAAGCTTTCTTT. Translated, it gives CSARTGNTEAFF.

The chain uses TRBV19 and TRBJ2-7; 9 nucleotides align to TRBD1. V shed 9 bases, J shed 3 bases, and the junction held 15 bases outside the gene matches. CDR1 LNHDA and CDR2 SQIVND come from the germline V gene (reference sequence). CDR3 length: 16 residues. CDR3 residues: CASALGQGYPDYEQYF. The CDR3 DNA reads TGTGCCAGCGCTTTGGGACAGGGTTATCCGGACTACGAGCAGTACTTC.

This chain joins TRBV5-1 and TRBJ2-7, with 11 nucleotides matching TRBD1. The CDR3 length is 14 residues. Trimming cost V 5 bases and J 3 bases; bases outside gene matches: 4. In germline, CDR1 is SGHRS, CDR2 YFSETQ. CDR3 region: CASRSGTGGYEQYF. The CDR3 bases are TGCGCCAGCAGATCCGGGACAGGGGGCTACGAGCAGTACTTC.

The CDR3 coding sequence is TGTGCCAGCAGCTTTGAGGCCCAGGGATTGAGCACTGAAGCTTTCTTT. This encodes CASSFEAQGLSTEAFF. The J gene is TRBJ1-1, the V gene TRBV5-4, with a possible D match to TRBD1 (5 bases). The CDR3 consists of 16 residues. V was pared by 2 bases and J by 4 bases, with 18 bases between. The V gene's germline CDR1 is SGHNT and CDR2 YYREEE (reference sequence).